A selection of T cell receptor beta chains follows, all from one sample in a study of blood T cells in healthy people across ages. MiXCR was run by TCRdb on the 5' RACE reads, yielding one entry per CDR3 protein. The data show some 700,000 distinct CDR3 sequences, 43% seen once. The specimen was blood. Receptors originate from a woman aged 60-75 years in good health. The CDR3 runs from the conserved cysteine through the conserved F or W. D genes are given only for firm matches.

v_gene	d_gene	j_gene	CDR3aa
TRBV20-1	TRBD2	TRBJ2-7	CSARTSGISYEQYF
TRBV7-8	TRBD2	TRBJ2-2	CASSYASGTSNTGELFF
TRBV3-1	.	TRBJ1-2	CASSGQIHYGYTF
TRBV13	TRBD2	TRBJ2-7	CASSSLQSGGTYEQYF
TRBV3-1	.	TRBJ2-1	CASSSDRSSYNEQFF
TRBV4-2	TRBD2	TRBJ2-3	CATSRAGEGDTQYF
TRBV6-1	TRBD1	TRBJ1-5	CASKNRGRLNQPQHF
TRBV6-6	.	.	CASSSARARSETQYF
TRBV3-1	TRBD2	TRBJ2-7	CASSQGTLAGGPDEQYF
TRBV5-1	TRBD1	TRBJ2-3	CASSRPRTGQQTDTQYF
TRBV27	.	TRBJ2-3	CASSLGGVAQYF
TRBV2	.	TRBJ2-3	CASSEVLSTDTQYF
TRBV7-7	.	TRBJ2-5	CASSVGGRTEQYF
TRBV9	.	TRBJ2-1	CASSILAKSSYNEQFF
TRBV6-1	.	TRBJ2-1	CASRGLPGTPPYNEQFF
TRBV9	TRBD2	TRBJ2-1	CASSAPRGLAGGLSYNEQFF